The 30 T cell receptor beta chains below all came from one sample that was sequenced in a study of blood T cell repertoires in COVID-19. Assay used: immunoSEQ multiplex PCR; TCRdb lists only in-frame clones, some missing. The profile shows 240,000 or so clones, roughly 83% of them singletons. Sequencing was done on a sample of peripheral blood. Receptors were obtained from an elderly woman with acute or convalescent COVID-19.

The sample holds a few counts of this clone. The chain is built from TRBV2 and TRBJ2-7, with D perhaps TRBD1 (7 bases). This CDR3 has 12 residues. The V gene lost 5 bases and the J gene lost 6 bases, with 11 bases spanning the gap. The germline CDR1 and CDR2 sequences are SNHLY and FYNNEI. CDR3 nucleotides: TGTGCCAGCAGTTCCCAGGGGGGCGAGCAGTACTTC. Amino acids: CASSSQGGEQYF.

CDR3 region: CASSQAADTPYGYTF. In nucleotides, the CDR3 is TGTGCCAGCAGCCAAGCCGCAGATACCCCCTATGGCTACACCTTC. The V call is TRBV4-2, the J call TRBJ1-2; D gene ambiguous. The CDR3 contains 15 residues. Deletions cut 1 base from V and 4 bases from J, with 13 bases between. CDR1 is LGHNA, CDR2 YNFKEQ, per germline.

The chain employs TRBV6-5 and TRBJ1-1, with a tentative D call TRBD1 (6 bases). CDR1 and CDR2 from the germline V gene are MNHEY and SVGAGI. Trimming removed 2 bases at V and 0 bases at J, with 13 bases between. The CDR3 covers 16 residues. This CDR3 is CASSYGGQGLNTEAFF. The DNA of the CDR3 is TGTGCCAGCAGTTACGGCGGGCAGGGGTTGAACACTGAAGCTTTCTTT.

This clone was found once. The V gene is TRBV30, the J gene TRBJ1-4; D is unresolved. V lost 2 bases, J lost 0 bases, and 13 bases lay in between. The germline V gene has CDR1 GTSNPN and CDR2 SVGIG (reference sequence). The CDR3 consists of 16 residues. The CDR3 DNA is TGTGCCTGGAGTCTGGTGCCCGGGGCAACTAATGAAAAACTGTTTTTT. Translation: CAWSLVPGATNEKLFF. Variable domain in full (rest from reference TRBV30 and TRBJ1-4): SQTIHQWPATLVQPVGSPLSLECTVEGTSNPNLYWYRQAAGRGLQLLFYSVGIGQISSEVPQNLSASRPQDRQFILSSKKLLLSDSGFYLCAWSLVPGATNEKLFFGSGTQLSVL.

The chain employs TRBV28 and TRBJ2-7; D perhaps matches TRBD2 (6 bases). With 8 bases removed from V and 3 bases from J, the gap between germline ends came to 14 bases. CDR3 length equals 13 residues. Germline lookup yields CDR1 MDHEN and CDR2 SYDVKM. The CDR3 sequence: CASLSPGVYEQYF. The CDR3 bases are TGTGCCAGCCTTTCGCCGGGGGTCTACGAGCAGTACTTC.

The CDR3 DNA reads as TGTGCCACCAGGGGGCTAAAAAACGAGCAGTACTTC. This sequence encodes CATRGLKNEQYF. The J gene is TRBJ2-7, the V gene TRBV6-6, with 8 bases fitting TRBD1. The length of the CDR3 is 12 residues. Germline CDR1 MNHNY, CDR2 SVGAGI (reference sequence). The V segment lost 10 bases and the J segment 5 bases; nucleotides outside the gene matches: 7.

V usage is TRBV4-1 and J usage is TRBJ2-7, with D possibly matching TRBD1 (5 bases). Trimming removed 4 bases from V and 2 bases from J, with 15 bases in between. Germline values: CDR1 MGHRA, CDR2 YSYEKL. CDR3 length: 15 amino acids. The CDR3 here is CASSPRQTITYEQYF. The CDR3 nucleotides read TGCGCCAGCAGCCCTCGACAGACAATTACCTACGAGCAGTACTTC.

This chain joins TRBV18 and TRBJ2-7; D is possibly TRBD1 (5 bases). V was pared by 2 bases and J by 3 bases, with 14 bases between. The CDR3 contains 15 residues. From germline, CDR1 is KGHSH and CDR2 LQKENI. The CDR3 is CASSPGVAGNYEQYF. As DNA, the CDR3 is TGTGCCAGCTCACCAGGAGTAGCAGGGAACTACGAGCAGTACTTC.

V usage is TRBV5-1 and J usage is TRBJ2-6, with TRBD1 identical over 8 bases. The CDR3 has 16 amino acids. Germline assignment: CDR1 SGHRS and CDR2 YFSETQ. Germline trimming cut 3 bases from V and 1 base from J; bases unmatched to any gene: 3. In nucleotides, the CDR3 is TGCGCCAGCAGCTCCCGGGACAGGTCTGGGGCCAACGTCCTGACTTTC. Protein sequence: CASSSRDRSGANVLTF.

This clone turned up a few times. The rearrangement joins TRBV4-1 to TRBJ1-1; tentatively, D is TRBD1 (6 bases). This CDR3 is 16 amino acids long. Germline-derived CDR1 and CDR2 are MGHRA and YSYEKL. Trimming left V 2 bases short and J 1 base short, with 14 bases between. CDR3 DNA: TGCGCCAGCAGCCAAAGCCCGGGGGGCCAGAACACTGAAGCTTTCTTT. Translation: CASSQSPGGQNTEAFF.

In the case of this clone: This sample also contains other DNA sequences that code for the same CDR3. The chain carries TRBV18 and TRBJ1-2; 9 bases are shared with TRBD1. CDR1 KGHSH and CDR2 LQKENI come from the germline V gene. The CDR3 runs to 14 residues. Trimming took 3 bases from V and 4 from J; bases not matched to a gene: 3. The CDR3 sequence is CASSPDRGGYGYTF. DNA for the CDR3: TGTGCCAGCTCACCGGACAGGGGTGGCTATGGCTACACCTTC. Combining the CDR3 with reference TRBV18 and TRBJ1-2 gives the whole variable domain NAGVMQNPRHLVRRRGQEARLRCSPMKGHSHVYWYRQLPEEGLKFMVYLQKENIIDESGMPKERFSAEFPKEGPSILRIQQVVRGDSAAYFCASSPDRGGYGYTFGSGTRLTVV.

The rearrangement uses TRBV28 and TRBJ1-5; D unresolved. From germline, CDR1 is MDHEN and CDR2 SYDVKM. V lost 3 bases to trimming and J lost 1 base, with 22 bases between them. This CDR3 has 19 residues. DNA of the CDR3: TGTGCCAGCAGTTTTCTGACTCGGCCCCGGGGTATAAGCAATCAGCCCCAGCATTTT. Amino acids: CASSFLTRPRGISNQPQHF.

As concerns this clone: One junction end does not reproduce the germline sequence, and a read error may be involved. The chain couples TRBV6-7 to TRBJ1-5, with D possibly matching TRBD1 (6 bases). TRBV6-7 is marked as an open reading frame, function uncertain. This CDR3 is 18 amino acids long. The CDR3 bases are TGTCCCAGCTGTGGGGACTGGGGGCGTGGGGGGGGGAGACAGCCCCAGCATTTT. It encodes CPSCGDWGRGGGRQPQHF.

This clone was seen only a few times. This sequence joins TRBV5-1 and TRBJ2-3; 7 bases map to TRBD2. Germline CDR1 and CDR2: SGHRS and YFSETQ. CDR3 size: 13 residues. The ends lost 6 bases at V and 6 bases at J; junction bases unmatched: 7. CDR3 amino acids: CASTLGGGDTQYF. CDR3 DNA sequence: TGCGCCAGCACACTGGGCGGGGGTGATACGCAGTATTTT.

There are a few counts of this clone. The chain uses TRBV27 and TRBJ1-4, with 9 bases aligning to TRBD1. CDR1 is MNHEY, CDR2 SMNVEV, per germline (reference sequence). The CDR3 is made up of 16 amino acids. Germline trimming cut 6 bases from V and 2 bases from J; bases unmatched to any gene: 7. The CDR3 sequence: CASRRGTGRTNEKLFF. The CDR3 DNA reads TGTGCCAGCAGGAGGGGGACAGGGAGGACTAATGAAAAACTGTTTTTT.

This clone was seen many times. The rearrangement joins TRBV24-1 to TRBJ2-2, with TRBD2 matching 7 bases. CDR3 length: 15 amino acids. Per the germline V gene, CDR1 is KGHDR and CDR2 is SFDVKD. The J segment lost 5 bases and the V segment lost 5 bases, leaving 7 bases of the junction unmatched. The CDR3 DNA is TGTGCCACCAGTGCCCCGTGGGGGGGAACCGGGGAGCTGTTTTTT. Its translation: CATSAPWGGTGELFF.

J is TRBJ2-1 and V is TRBV5-4; TRBD1 matches at 7 bases. The germline V gene encodes CDR1 SGHNT and CDR2 YYREEE (reference sequence). There are 15 residues in the CDR3. V was clipped by 4 bases and J by 0 bases; unmatched bases: 4. Written as DNA, the CDR3 is TGTGCCAGCAGCCCAGGGACAGACTCCTACAATGAGCAGTTCTTC. It encodes CASSPGTDSYNEQFF.

This chain uses TRBV4-2 with TRBJ2-1; 8 bases line up with TRBD2. The CDR3 runs 15 residues. The J segment lost 7 bases and the V segment lost 1 base, leaving 6 bases of the junction unmatched. Germline-derived CDR1 and CDR2 are LGHNA and YNFKEQ. The CDR3 DNA follows: TGTGCCAGCAGCCAAGGAGGCGGGGGGAGGAATGAGCAGTTCTTC. Translated: CASSQGGGGRNEQFF.

J is TRBJ1-6 and V is TRBV5-1; 8 bases agree with TRBD1. The CDR3 totals 15 residues. Germline CDR1 reads SGHRS; CDR2 reads YFSETQ. J was trimmed by 10 bases and V by 0 bases; bases with no gene match: 6. CDR3 nucleotide sequence: TGCGCCAGCAGCTTGGAGGGACAGGTAAACTCACCCCTCCACTTT. It specifies CASSLEGQVNSPLHF.

In its sample, this clone was seen many times. This CDR3 is also generated by other DNA sequences in the sample. This sequence joins TRBV5-1 and TRBJ2-7; the D gene is possibly TRBD1 (6 bases). V gave up 3 bases and J gave up 0 bases, with 13 bases separating them. The CDR3 runs to 15 residues. The germline gives CDR1 SGHRS, CDR2 YFSETQ. DNA for the CDR3: TGCGCCAGCAGCTCGACAGGAAGGAGCTCCTACGAGCAGTACTTC. Its protein product is CASSSTGRSSYEQYF.

The chain is built from TRBV3-1 (or the pseudogene TRBV3-2) and TRBJ1-5; 8 bases line up with TRBD1. The V gene's germline CDR1 is LGHDT and CDR2 YNNKEL (reference sequence). The CDR3 runs to 19 residues. V shed 4 bases, J shed 1 base, and the junction held 15 bases outside the gene matches. The CDR3 is CASSPQDRGGVGSNQPQHF. CDR3 in DNA: TGTGCCAGCAGCCCCCAAGACAGGGGAGGAGTAGGGAGCAATCAGCCCCAGCATTTT.

This chain links TRBV18 with TRBJ2-3, with TRBD1 as a possible D gene (7 bases). Germline assignment: CDR1 KGHSH and CDR2 LQKENI. Trimming left V 3 bases short and J 2 bases short, with 12 bases between. The length of the CDR3 is 15 residues. The CDR3 loop reads CASSPQGGNTDTQYF. CDR3 nucleotide sequence: TGTGCCAGCTCACCGCAGGGGGGCAACACAGATACGCAGTATTTT.

The chain combines TRBV19 with TRBJ2-2; TRBD2 agrees at 8 bases. CDR3 length: 17 amino acids. V was clipped by 9 bases and J by 1 base; unmatched bases: 13. CDR1 and CDR2 from the germline V gene are LNHDA and SQIVND (reference sequence). For the CDR3, the DNA is TGTGCCAGCACCCCCGCCCTAGCGGGCCTGAACACCGGGGAGCTGTTTTTT. Translating gives CASTPALAGLNTGELFF. The whole variable domain, filled in from reference TRBV19 and TRBJ2-2, reads DGGITQSPKYLFRKEGQNVTLSCEQNLNHDAMYWYRQDPGQGLRLIYYSQIVNDFQKGDIAEGYSVSREKKESFPLTVTSAQKNPTAFYLCASTPALAGLNTGELFFGEGSRLTVL.

The V and J genes are TRBV30 and TRBJ1-5, with 10 bases identical to TRBD1. The germline gives CDR1 GTSNPN, CDR2 SVGIG (reference sequence). J gave up 2 bases and V 0 bases, and 7 bases lay outside the gene matches. There are 17 residues in the CDR3. Here the CDR3 reads CAWSVRVGTGGNQPQHF. CDR3 DNA sequence: TGTGCCTGGAGTGTACGTGTAGGGACAGGGGGCAATCAGCCCCAGCATTTT.

The chain couples TRBV27 to TRBJ1-5; 7 bases fit TRBD1. Looked up from germline, CDR1 is MNHEY and CDR2 is SMNVEV (reference sequence). V shed 5 bases, J shed 0 bases, and the junction held 4 bases outside the gene matches. This CDR3 region has 15 residues. The CDR3 nucleotides read TGTGCCAGCAGTCCCGGGACAGCTAGCAATCAGCCCCAGCATTTT. Protein product: CASSPGTASNQPQHF.

The chain recombines TRBV2 with TRBJ2-5; 7 bases are shared with TRBD2. Germline V CDR1 and CDR2: SNHLY, FYNNEI. The junction had 10 bases not matched to a gene; V was cut back by 7 bases and J by 5 bases. The CDR3 spans 14 residues. The CDR3 coding sequence is TGTGCCAGCACCCGGACTAGGACCGGTGAGACCCAGTACTTC. Amino acid sequence: CASTRTRTGETQYF.

This clone appeared once. V usage is TRBV14 and J usage is TRBJ2-1; D gene unclear. The germline V gene has CDR1 SGHDN and CDR2 FVKESK. CDR3 length: 14 residues. V shed 0 bases and J shed 6 bases, with 9 bases lying between them. DNA for the CDR3: TGTGCCAGCAGCCAAGATCTGACTTCCAATGAGCAGTTCTTC. Translated, it gives CASSQDLTSNEQFF.

The rearrangement joins TRBV29-1 to TRBJ1-1, with 7 bases aligning to TRBD1. CDR1 and CDR2 from the germline V gene are SQVTM and ANQGSEA. CDR3 length: 15 residues. The V and J ends lost 6 bases and 4 bases, in that order; junction bases with no gene match: 14. CDR3 sequence: CSVTAGQLMGTEAFF. CDR3 in DNA: TGCAGCGTGACCGCGGGACAGCTCATGGGCACTGAAGCTTTCTTT.

The chain uses TRBV30 and TRBJ2-1; tentatively, D is TRBD1 (5 bases). Trimming pared 0 bases from V and 2 bases from J, leaving 8 bases between. The CDR3 is made up of 14 amino acids. Germline lookup yields CDR1 GTSNPN and CDR2 SVGIG (reference sequence). CDR3 sequence (DNA): TGTGCCTGGAGTGTCAGGGCGGCCTACAATGAGCAGTTCTTC. Its protein product is CAWSVRAAYNEQFF.

The V call is TRBV3-1 (or the pseudogene TRBV3-2), the J call TRBJ1-1; D remains ambiguous. Germline-derived CDR1 and CDR2 are LGHDT and YNNKEL (reference sequence). The length of the CDR3 is 14 residues. Trimming stripped 4 bases from V and 7 bases from J, with 16 bases between. The CDR3 DNA follows: TGTGCCAGCAGCCCCGATCTGGGGAGGGTTGAAGCTTTCTTT. Translation gives CASSPDLGRVEAFF.